This T cell receptor beta chain was identified during a study of chemoradiotherapy in HPV16-positive cancers. Study-level information: Candidate HPV-specific T-cell clones and common TCR motifs came from functional assays in a couple of HPV16-positive patients. Regarding the study as a whole: In HPV16-positive patients, HPV-responsive T-cell expansion tracked better recurrence-free survival. Non-HPV-specific T cells did not expand in tumors during treatment, whereas candidate HPV-specific clones and E7-related motifs did.

The table lists this clone with a few counts. Its antigen is undetermined. Germline V lookup: CDR1 SGHRS, CDR2 YFSETQ. The CDR3 has 13 amino acids. V was cut by 5 bases and J by 2 bases, with 11 bases left in between. Repeated repertoire sampling spanned the course of chemoradiotherapy. This table comes from immunoSEQ multiplex PCR, and its TCRdb copy is limited to in-frame clones, with some not included. This sample has over 5,000 clones, with over 75% found just once. This chain uses TRBV5-1 with TRBJ2-7; D is unresolved. The sample here was tumor tissue, taken from a patient who underwent chemoradiotherapy. The sequence came from a human donor with HPV-associated anogenital cancer. The CDR3 here is CASRQTTTYEQYF. The CDR3 nucleotides are TGCGCCAGCAGACAGACAACCACCTACGAGCAGTACTTC.